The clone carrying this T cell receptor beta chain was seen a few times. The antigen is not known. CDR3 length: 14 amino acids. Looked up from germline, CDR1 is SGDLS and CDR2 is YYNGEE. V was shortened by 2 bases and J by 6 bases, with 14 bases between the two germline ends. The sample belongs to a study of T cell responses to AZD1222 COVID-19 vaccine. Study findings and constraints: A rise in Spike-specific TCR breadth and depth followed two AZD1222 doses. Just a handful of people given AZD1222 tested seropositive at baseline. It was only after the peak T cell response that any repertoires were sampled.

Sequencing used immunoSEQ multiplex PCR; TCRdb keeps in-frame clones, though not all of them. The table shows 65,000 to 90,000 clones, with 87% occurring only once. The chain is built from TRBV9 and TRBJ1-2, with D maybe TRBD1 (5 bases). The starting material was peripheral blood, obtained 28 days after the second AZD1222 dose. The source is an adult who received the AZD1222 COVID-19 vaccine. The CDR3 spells CASSVTGDLDGYTF. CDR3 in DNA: TGTGCCAGCAGCGTCACGGGGGACTTGGATGGCTACACCTTC.